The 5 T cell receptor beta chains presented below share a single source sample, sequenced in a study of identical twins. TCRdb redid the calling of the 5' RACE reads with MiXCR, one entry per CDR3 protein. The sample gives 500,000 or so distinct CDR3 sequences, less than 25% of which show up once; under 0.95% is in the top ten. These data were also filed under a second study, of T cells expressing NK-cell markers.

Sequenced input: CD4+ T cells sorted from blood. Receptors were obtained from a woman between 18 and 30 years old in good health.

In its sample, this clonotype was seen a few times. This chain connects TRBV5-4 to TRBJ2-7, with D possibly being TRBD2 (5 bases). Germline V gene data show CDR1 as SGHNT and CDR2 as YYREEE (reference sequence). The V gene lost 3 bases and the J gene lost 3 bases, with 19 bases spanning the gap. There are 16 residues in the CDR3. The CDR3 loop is CASSSERSGANYEQYF. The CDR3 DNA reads TGTGCCAGCAGCTCGGAGAGGAGCGGAGCTAACTACGAGCAGTACTTC.

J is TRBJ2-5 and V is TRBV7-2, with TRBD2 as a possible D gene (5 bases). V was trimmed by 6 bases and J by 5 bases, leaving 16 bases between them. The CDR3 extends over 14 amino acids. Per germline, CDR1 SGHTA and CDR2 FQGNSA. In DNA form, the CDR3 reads TGTGCCAGCAGGAACCGCGAGGGCCGGGAGACCCAGTACTTC. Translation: CASRNREGRETQYF.

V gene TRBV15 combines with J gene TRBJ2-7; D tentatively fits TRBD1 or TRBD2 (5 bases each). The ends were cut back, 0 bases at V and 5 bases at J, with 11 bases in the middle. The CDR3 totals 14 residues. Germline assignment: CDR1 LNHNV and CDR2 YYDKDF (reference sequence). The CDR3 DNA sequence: TGTGCCACCAGCAGAGATAGAGGGGTAGACGAGCAGTACTTC. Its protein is CATSRDRGVDEQYF.

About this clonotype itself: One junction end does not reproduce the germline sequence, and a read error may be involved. The CDR3 DNA reads as TGCTGTGCCCCAGGGCGGGTCCCGGGGGTAGCGGGATCGCTCTCCTACGAGCAGTACTTC. Its protein is CCAPGRVPGVAGSLSYEQYF. The chain combines TRBV20-1 with TRBJ2-7, with 8 positions matching TRBD2. Germline values: CDR1 DFQATT, CDR2 SNEGSKA (reference sequence). The CDR3 is made up of 20 amino acids.

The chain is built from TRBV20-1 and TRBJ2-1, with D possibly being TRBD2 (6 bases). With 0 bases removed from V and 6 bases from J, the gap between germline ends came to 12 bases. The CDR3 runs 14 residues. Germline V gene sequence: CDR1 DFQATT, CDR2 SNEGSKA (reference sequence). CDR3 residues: CSARDPAGLNEQFF. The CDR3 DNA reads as TGCAGTGCTAGAGACCCAGCGGGCCTCAATGAGCAGTTCTTC.